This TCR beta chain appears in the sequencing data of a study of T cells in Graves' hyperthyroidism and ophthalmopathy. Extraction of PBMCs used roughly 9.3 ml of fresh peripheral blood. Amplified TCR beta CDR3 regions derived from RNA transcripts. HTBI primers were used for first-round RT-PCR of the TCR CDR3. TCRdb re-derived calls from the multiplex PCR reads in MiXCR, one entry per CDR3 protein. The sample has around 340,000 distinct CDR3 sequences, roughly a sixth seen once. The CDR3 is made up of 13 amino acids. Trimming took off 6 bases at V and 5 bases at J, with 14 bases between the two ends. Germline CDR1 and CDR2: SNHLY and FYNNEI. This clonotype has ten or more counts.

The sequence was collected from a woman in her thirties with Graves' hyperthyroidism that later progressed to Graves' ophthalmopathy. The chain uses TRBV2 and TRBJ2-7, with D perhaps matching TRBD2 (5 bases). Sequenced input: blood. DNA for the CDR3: TGTGCCAGCAGGCGGGTACTCATGGACGAGCAGTACTTC. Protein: CASRRVLMDEQYF.